Listed below are T cell receptor beta chains from one sample, sequenced in a study of shared clonotypes between healthy human individuals. TCRdb keeps only in-frame clones here, not all; method: immunoSEQ multiplex PCR. Seen here are 2 million to 2.5 million clones, approximately 95% observed once, and the top ten hold approximately 0.13%. Sequencing input: naive CD4+ T cells sorted from blood. These TCRs come from a young man in good health. Each CDR3 is given with its conserved first and last residue. D genes are given only for firm matches. Size values are once, few and many counts, or a class for expanded clones, and some rows have none.

length	size	D	V	J	CDR3	DNA
14	.	.	TRBV19	TRBJ1-5	CASTQYVDEQPQHF	TGTGCCAGTACCCAATACGTCGACGAACAGCCCCAGCATTTT
14	.	TRBD1	TRBV6-6	TRBJ1-1	CASIPGGMNTEAFF	TGTGCCAGCATTCCAGGGGGGATGAACACTGAAGCTTTCTTT
14	.	.	TRBV18	TRBJ2-7	CASSPSHSIYEQYF	TGTGCCAGCTCACCAAGTCACAGCATCTACGAGCAGTACTTC
14	.	.	TRBV5-1	TRBJ2-1	CASSFGTPNNEQFF	TGCGCCAGCAGCTTCGGGACACCTAACAATGAGCAGTTCTTC
9	once	.	TRBV5-3	TRBJ1-1	CARSTEGFF	TGTGCCAGAAGCACAGAAGGGTTCTTT
14	.	.	TRBV28	TRBJ1-1	CASSLGQGNTEAFF	TGTGCCAGCAGTTTGGGGCAGGGGAACACTGAAGCTTTCTTT
11	.	.	TRBV20-1	TRBJ2-7	CSARRDDEQYF	TGCAGTGCTCGCAGGGACGACGAGCAGTACTTC
16	.	TRBD2	TRBV10-2	TRBJ2-1	CASSELAGVSYNEQFF	TGCGCCAGCAGTGAACTAGCGGGAGTTTCCTACAATGAGCAGTTCTTC
16	.	TRBD1	TRBV10-3	TRBJ1-1	CAISALDRGHGTEAFF	TGTGCCATCAGTGCACTGGACAGGGGGCATGGCACTGAAGCTTTCTTT
13	once	.	TRBV11-3	TRBJ1-1	CASSLRESTEAFF	TGTGCCAGCAGCTTACGAGAGAGCACTGAAGCTTTCTTT
11	.	.	TRBV29-1	TRBJ1-1	CSVEGWTEAFF	TGCAGCGTTGAGGGATGGACTGAAGCTTTCTTT
15	.	.	TRBV5-1	TRBJ2-1	CASKLSGAAYNEQFF	TGCGCCAGCAAGCTTTCTGGGGCCGCCTACAATGAGCAGTTCTTC
15	.	.	TRBV5-6	TRBJ2-3	CASSLDQGPLDTQYF	TGTGCCAGCAGCTTGGACCAGGGACCTTTAGATACGCAGTATTTT
13	.	.	TRBV7-2	TRBJ1-1	CASRNDRNTEAFF	TGTGCCAGCAGAAACGACAGAAACACTGAAGCTTTCTTT
17	.	.	TRBV18	TRBJ2-6	CASSPNRASAGANVLTF	TGTGCCAGCTCACCTAACAGGGCGTCAGCTGGGGCCAACGTCCTGACTTTC
15	.	TRBD1	TRBV6-6	TRBJ2-5	CASSPSTGFQETQYF	TGTGCCAGCAGTCCTTCGACAGGGTTTCAAGAGACCCAGTACTTC
11	.	.	TRBV6-5	TRBJ2-5	CASSTGETQYF	TGTGCCAGCTCAACGGGGGAGACCCAGTACTTC
16	.	TRBD2	TRBV9	TRBJ2-5	CASSVDDSGNVETQYF	TGTGCCAGCAGCGTAGACGATAGCGGGAATGTGGAGACCCAGTACTTC
14	.	TRBD1	TRBV9	TRBJ2-3	CASSVARQGDTQYF	TGTGCCAGCAGCGTAGCGAGACAGGGTGATACGCAGTATTTT
10	.	.	TRBV6-1	TRBJ1-1	CASRDREAFF	TGTGCCAGCAGAGACCGGGAAGCTTTCTTT
16	.	TRBD2	TRBV7-8	TRBJ2-1	CASRGPAGGPGNEQFF	TGTGCCAGCAGGGGCCCAGCGGGAGGGCCGGGAAATGAGCAGTTCTTC
15	.	.	TRBV2	TRBJ2-7	CASSQGGTGNYEQYF	TGTGCCAGCAGTCAGGGGGGGACAGGCAACTACGAGCAGTACTTC
15	.	TRBD2	TRBV28	TRBJ2-1	CASSSLRGIYNEQFF	TGTGCCAGCAGTTCCCTGCGGGGGATCTACAATGAGCAGTTCTTC
11	.	.	TRBV6-6	TRBJ2-7	CASRRAYEQYF	TGTGCCAGCAGGCGGGCCTACGAGCAGTACTTC
17	.	TRBD1	TRBV30	TRBJ2-7	CAWSRGFPGQPPYEQYF	TGTGCCTGGAGTAGGGGATTCCCGGGACAGCCTCCCTACGAGCAGTACTTC
15	.	TRBD1	TRBV5-4	TRBJ2-7	CASSRGTGSSYEQYF	TGTGCCAGCAGCCGCGGGACAGGATCCAGCTACGAGCAGTACTTC
13	.	.	TRBV11-2	TRBJ2-5	CASSWVFQETQYF	TGTGCCAGCAGCTGGGTCTTCCAAGAGACCCAGTACTTC
13	.	.	TRBV19	TRBJ1-2	CASSAQVSYGYTF	TGTGCCAGTAGTGCACAGGTGTCCTATGGCTACACCTTC
15	.	TRBD2	TRBV6-5	TRBJ2-7	CASRTTSGRRGEQYF	TGTGCCAGCAGGACGACTAGCGGGAGAAGGGGTGAGCAGTACTTC